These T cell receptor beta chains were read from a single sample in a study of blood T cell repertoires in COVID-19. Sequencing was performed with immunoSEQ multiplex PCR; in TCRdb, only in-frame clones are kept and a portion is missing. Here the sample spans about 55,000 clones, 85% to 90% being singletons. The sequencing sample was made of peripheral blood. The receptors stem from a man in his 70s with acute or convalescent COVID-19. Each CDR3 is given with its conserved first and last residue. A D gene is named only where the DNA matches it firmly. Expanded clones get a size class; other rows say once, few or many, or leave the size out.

CASSLRGGNTEAFF	TGTGCCAGCAGCTTGCGGGGGGGGAACACTGAAGCTTTCTTT	TRBV5-4	TRBJ1-1	.	.
CASSSELSDREW	TGTGCCAGCAGCTCCGAACTAAGTGACAGGGAGTGG	TRBV5-6	TRBJ1-1	TRBD1	once
CSASTRQGARNEQFF	TGCAGTGCTAGTACACGACAGGGGGCGCGCAATGAGCAGTTCTTC	TRBV20-1	TRBJ2-1	TRBD1	.
CASSRDRTYEQYF	TGTGCCAGCAGCAGGGACAGAACCTACGAGCAGTACTTC	TRBV6-2/TRBV6-3	TRBJ2-7	TRBD1	.
CASSVDPGATDTQYF	TGTGCCAGCAGCGTCGACCCCGGAGCCACAGATACGCAGTATTTT	TRBV9	TRBJ2-3	.	.
CASSIYGAGGSNQPQHF	TGTGCCAGTAGTATTTATGGAGCAGGCGGGAGCAATCAGCCCCAGCATTTT	TRBV19	TRBJ1-5	.	.
CASSQGSGQPQHF	TGTGCCAGCAGCCAAGGGTCAGGTCAGCCCCAGCATTTT	TRBV3-1/TRBV3-2	TRBJ1-5	.	.
CASSQAGSALWEQYF	TGTGCCAGCAGCCAAGCGGGATCAGCCCTCTGGGAGCAGTACTTC	TRBV14	TRBJ2-7	.	.
CASNRGIGTDTQYF	TGTGCCAGCAACCGGGGGATAGGCACAGATACGCAGTATTTT	TRBV2	TRBJ2-3	.	once
CASSATVGGYTF	TGTGCCAGCAGTGCGACAGTAGGCGGCTACACCTTC	TRBV28	TRBJ1-2	.	.
CASSFSDEKLFF	TGTGCCAGCAGTTTTTCTGATGAAAAACTGTTTTTT	TRBV12-3/TRBV12-4	TRBJ1-4	.	once
CASSYTPGLASYEQYF	TGTGCCAGCAGTTACACGCCGGGACTAGCCTCCTACGAGCAGTACTTC	TRBV6-2/TRBV6-3	TRBJ2-7	TRBD2	.
CASSLLGLAGTETQYF	TGTGCCAGCAGCTTGTTGGGACTAGCGGGAACCGAGACCCAGTACTTC	TRBV5-8	TRBJ2-5	TRBD2	.
CASSSGQWETQYF	TGTGCCAGCAGCTCGGGACAGTGGGAGACCCAGTACTTC	TRBV9	TRBJ2-5	TRBD1	.
CASSIYPRGGQAFTGELFF	TGTGCCAGTAGTATATACCCAAGGGGCGGACAGGCCTTCACCGGGGAGCTGTTTTTT	TRBV19	TRBJ2-2	TRBD1	once
CASSLYDGVGDTQYF	TGTGCCAGCAGCTTATATGACGGGGTAGGAGATACGCAGTATTTT	TRBV7-4	TRBJ2-3	.	.
CASRRGAGQGRSETQYF	TGTGCCAGTAGGAGAGGGGCAGGACAGGGGAGGTCAGAGACCCAGTACTTC	TRBV19	TRBJ2-5	TRBD1	.
CASSLVATSGGALDEQFF	TGTGCCAGCAGCTTGGTCGCGACTAGCGGGGGGGCCTTGGATGAGCAGTTCTTC	TRBV5-4	TRBJ2-1	TRBD2	.
CSATGGRNNYEQYF	TGCAGCGCAACCGGCGGGCGGAACAACTACGAGCAGTACTTC	TRBV29-1	TRBJ2-7	.	.
CASSQARGWSYEQYF	TGCGCCAGCAGCCAAGCTCGCGGGTGGTCCTACGAGCAGTACTTC	TRBV4-3	TRBJ2-7	.	many
CAIGGAAERYEQYF	TGTGCCATCGGGGGGGCAGCGGAACGCTACGAGCAGTACTTC	TRBV10-3	TRBJ2-7	.	few
CASSPPRERSTEAFF	TGTGCCAGCAGTCCCCCAAGGGAGCGGAGCACTGAAGCTTTCTTT	TRBV6-6	TRBJ1-1	.	.
CASSQTRTVINYGYTF	TGCGCCAGCAGCCAAACAAGGACAGTTATAAACTATGGCTACACCTTC	TRBV4-3	TRBJ1-2	.	.
CASSLALVNTEAFF	TGCGCCAGCAGCTTGGCCTTAGTGAACACTGAAGCTTTCTTT	TRBV5-1	TRBJ1-1	.	.
CASSQVTANYGYTF	TGCGCCAGCAGCCAAGTGACTGCTAACTATGGCTACACCTTC	TRBV4-1	TRBJ1-2	.	.
CASRKLAGVTDTQYF	TGTGCCAGCAGAAAACTAGCGGGGGTCACAGATACGCAGTATTTT	TRBV6-5	TRBJ2-3	TRBD2	.
CASSATATNTEAFF	TGTGCCAGCAGCGCCACAGCTACGAACACTGAAGCTTTCTTT	TRBV9	TRBJ1-1	.	.
CASSLYATNWEKLFF	TGTGCCAGCAGTTTATACGCTACGAATTGGGAAAAACTGTTTTTT	TRBV28	TRBJ1-4	.	.
CASTTQGWTGELFF	TGTGCCAGCACTACCCAGGGCTGGACCGGGGAGCTGTTTTTT	TRBV2	TRBJ2-2	.	.
CSVRQAPYGYTF	TGCAGCGTCCGACAGGCCCCATATGGCTACACCTTC	TRBV29-1	TRBJ1-2	.	.
CASSQYGTSTDTQYF	TGCGCCAGCAGCCAGTACGGGACTAGCACAGATACGCAGTATTTT	TRBV4-1	TRBJ2-3	.	.
CASSGPGQGEAFF	TGTGCCAGCAGTGGGCCGGGACAGGGGGAAGCTTTCTTT	TRBV2	TRBJ1-1	TRBD1	.
CASRQGNTEAFF	TGCGCCAGCAGACAGGGGAACACTGAAGCTTTCTTT	TRBV5-1	TRBJ1-1	.	.
CASNGQGGQETQYF	TGTGCCAGCAACGGACAGGGAGGTCAAGAGACCCAGTACTTC	TRBV9	TRBJ2-5	TRBD1	.
CASSAGFDTQYF	TGTGCCAGCAGCGCGGGATTTGATACGCAGTATTTT	TRBV9	TRBJ2-3	.	.
CASSPSQGTGELFF	TGTGCCAGCTCACCGTCACAGGGGACCGGGGAGCTGTTTTTT	TRBV18	TRBJ2-2	TRBD1	.
CASSSRGLAGGPSTQYF	TGCGCCAGCAGCTCGAGGGGGCTAGCGGGAGGGCCTTCAACGCAGTATTTT	TRBV5-1	TRBJ2-3	TRBD2	.
CASSQDPNRDNEQFF	TGTGCCAGCAGCCAAGATCCAAACAGGGACAATGAGCAGTTCTTC	TRBV3-1/TRBV3-2	TRBJ2-1	.	once
CATSREQGNYGYTF	TGTGCCACCAGCAGAGAACAGGGGAACTATGGCTACACCTTC	TRBV15	TRBJ1-2	TRBD1	.
CASSPPGSYNSPLHF	TGTGCCAGCAGCCCTCCCGGTTCCTATAATTCACCCCTCCACTTT	TRBV5-4	TRBJ1-6	.	.
CASSQRTVGEAFF	TGTGCCAGTAGCCAACGGACAGTAGGTGAAGCTTTCTTT	TRBV19	TRBJ1-1	.	few
CASSLTGNNEQFF	TGTGCCAGCAGCTTAACAGGGAACAATGAGCAGTTCTTC	TRBV11-3	TRBJ2-1	.	.
CASSGGTSGGTSTDTQYF	TGTGCCAGCAGCGGCGGGACTAGCGGGGGAACCAGCACAGATACGCAGTATTTT	TRBV9	TRBJ2-3	TRBD2	once
CASSLAGGLRANVLTF	TGCGCCAGCAGCCTCGCTGGGGGACTGCGGGCCAACGTCCTGACTTTC	TRBV5-1	TRBJ2-6	.	.